This T cell receptor (beta chain) was retrieved from a study of T-cell memory formation after mild COVID-19 (dated by TCRdb to the early 2020s). For context, the study as a whole: TCR sequence clusters from the two donors were largely donor specific. T-cell clones expanding and contracting after mild COVID-19 in two donors were tracked by longitudinal TCRalpha and TCRbeta repertoire sequencing. The cohort was made up of two young adult volunteers, one female and one male, who were previously healthy.

Inclusive of the bounding cysteine and phenylalanine, the CDR3 is 16 residues long. The CDR3 DNA has 48 bases and is translated from base 1. V drops 4 bases and J drops 6 bases, leaving 18 bases in between. Taken from the germline V gene, the CDR1 and CDR2 loops are LGHNA and YNFKEQ. The instrument given in TCRdb is Illumina NovaSeq 6000. TCRalpha and TCRbeta cDNA libraries were constructed by 5'RACE with constant-segment primers, with sample barcodes and unique molecular identifiers being introduced. RNA was extracted from every sample with Trizol reagent. Library amplification was performed in two PCR steps, and a second sample barcode and Illumina TruSeq adapters were introduced in the second step. Sequencing of libraries was performed on an Illumina NovaSeq with 2 x 150 bp paired-end reads. As for how the authors treated the data: Demultiplexing of reads and collapsing into UMI-guided consensus sequences were performed with migec v1.2.7. With mixcr v2.1.11, UMI consensuses were aligned to TRA and TRB V and J templates and assembled into clonotypes. Expanded or contracted clonotypes were those called significant by both edgeR and NoisET, with noise models trained on biological replicates. edgeR calls used a false discovery rate-adjusted p below 0.01 and a log2 fold-change threshold of 1. As an exploratory analysis of dynamics, max-normalized trajectories of the 1000 most abundant clonotypes were examined by PCA with hierarchical clustering. Separately sequenced CD4+ and CD8+ repertoires were used to assign a CD4 or CD8 phenotype to each responding clone. The raw public reads went through TCRdb reprocessing: fastp at Q25, MiXCR clone calling, in-frame beta chains kept. Each entry merges the rows of one CDR3 protein and shows their most common DNA and genes. These V and J calls are TCRdb output, not the study's own analysis. The sample includes 250,000 to 300,000 distinct CDR3 sequences, with under 8.5% observed a single time. The ten largest make up roughly 22% of the sample.

This clonotype was detected only a few times. Its specific antigen is unknown. Base qualities are missing; no much larger clone stands one base away. Here is what the overall study found, with its caveats: Some responding clones were detected in pre-infection memory, which suggested that pre-existing cross-reactive memory T cells had joined the SARS-CoV-2 response. Contracting CD4+ clones were found mainly in CM and EM memory subsets, while CD8+ clones were enriched in EMRA. SARS-CoV-2 specificity was not confirmed for the second-wave clones peaking on day 37. Balanced CD4/CD8 phenotypes were observed for clones contracting from day 15 to 85, whereas a bias towards CD4+ was observed for a second wave of clones expanding from day 15 to 37. Only two mild cases were covered by the study, and larger cohorts that include severe cases with pre-infection samples were considered necessary.

Ficoll-Paque density gradient centrifugation was used to isolate PBMCs. Sequencing input: PBMCs or a T cell subset sorted from them (not recorded which). The chain employs TRBV4-2 and TRBJ1-4, with no D gene named confidently. The TCR comes from a man younger than 35 who had mild COVID-19 (a few samples of this study predate the infection). The sample titles of this study are shuffled in the database, so cell type and time point are left out; the donor was told from shared clones. The CDR3 protein is CASSRGPLGSYEKLFF. The nucleotide sequence reads TGTGCCAGCAGCCGTGGGCCGTTGGGATCTTATGAAAAACTGTTTTTT.